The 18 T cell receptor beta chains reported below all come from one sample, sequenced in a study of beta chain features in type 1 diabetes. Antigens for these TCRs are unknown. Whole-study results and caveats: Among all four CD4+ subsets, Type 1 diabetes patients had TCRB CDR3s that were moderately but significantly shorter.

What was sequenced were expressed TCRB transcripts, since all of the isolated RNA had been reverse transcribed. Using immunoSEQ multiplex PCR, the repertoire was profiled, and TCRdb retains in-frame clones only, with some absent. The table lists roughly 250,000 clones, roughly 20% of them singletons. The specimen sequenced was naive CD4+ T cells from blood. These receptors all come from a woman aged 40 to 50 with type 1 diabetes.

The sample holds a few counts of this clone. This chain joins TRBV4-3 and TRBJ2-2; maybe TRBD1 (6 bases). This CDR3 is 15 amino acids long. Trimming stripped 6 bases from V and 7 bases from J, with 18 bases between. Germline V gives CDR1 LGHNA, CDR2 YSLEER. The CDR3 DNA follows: TGCGCCAGCAGGCAAAATTCAGGGGTTGGCGGGGAGCTGTTTTTT. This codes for CASRQNSGVGGELFF.

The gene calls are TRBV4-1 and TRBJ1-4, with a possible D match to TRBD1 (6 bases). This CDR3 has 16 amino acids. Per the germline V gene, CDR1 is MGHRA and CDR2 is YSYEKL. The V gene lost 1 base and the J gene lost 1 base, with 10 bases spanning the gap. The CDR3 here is CASSQGVRGTNEKLFF. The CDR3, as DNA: TGCGCCAGCAGCCAAGGCGTCAGGGGAACTAATGAAAAACTGTTTTTT.

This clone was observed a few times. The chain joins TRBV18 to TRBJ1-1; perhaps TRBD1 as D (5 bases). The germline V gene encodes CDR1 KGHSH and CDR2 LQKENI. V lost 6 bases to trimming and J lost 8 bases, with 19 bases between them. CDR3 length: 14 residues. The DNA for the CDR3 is TGTGCCAGCTCTATACACGGAGGGGCCGGAGAAGCTTTCTTT. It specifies CASSIHGGAGEAFF.

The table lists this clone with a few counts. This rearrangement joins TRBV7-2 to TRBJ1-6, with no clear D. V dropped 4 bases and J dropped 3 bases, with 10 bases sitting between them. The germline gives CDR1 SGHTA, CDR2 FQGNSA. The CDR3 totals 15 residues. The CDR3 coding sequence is TGTGCCAGCAGCTCCACCCCCAGCTATAATTCACCCCTCCACTTT. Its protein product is CASSSTPSYNSPLHF.

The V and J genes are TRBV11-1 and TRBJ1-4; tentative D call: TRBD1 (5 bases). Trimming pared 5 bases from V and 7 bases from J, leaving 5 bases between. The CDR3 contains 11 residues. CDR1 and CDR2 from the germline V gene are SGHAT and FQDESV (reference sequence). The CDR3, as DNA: TGTGCCAGCAGCCAGGGTGAAAAACTGTTTTTT. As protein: CASSQGEKLFF. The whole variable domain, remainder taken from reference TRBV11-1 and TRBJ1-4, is EAEVAQSPRYKITEKSQAVAFWCDPISGHATLYWYRQILGQGPELLVQFQDESVVDDSQLPKDRFSAERLKGVDSTLKIQPAELGDSAMYLCASSQGEKLFFGSGTQLSVL.

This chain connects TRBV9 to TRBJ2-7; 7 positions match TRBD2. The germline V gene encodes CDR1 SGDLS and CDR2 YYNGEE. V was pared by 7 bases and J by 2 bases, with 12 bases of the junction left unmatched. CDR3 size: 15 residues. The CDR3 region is CASLGMRERTYEQYF. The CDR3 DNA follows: TGTGCCAGCTTGGGGATGCGGGAGCGCACCTACGAGCAGTACTTC.

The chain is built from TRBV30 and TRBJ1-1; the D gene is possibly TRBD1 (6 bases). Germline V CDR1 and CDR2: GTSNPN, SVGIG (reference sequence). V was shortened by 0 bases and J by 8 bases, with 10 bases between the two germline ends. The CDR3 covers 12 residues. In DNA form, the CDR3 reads TGTGCCTGGAGTGTTTGGGGGCGCGAAGCTTTCTTT. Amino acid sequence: CAWSVWGREAFF.

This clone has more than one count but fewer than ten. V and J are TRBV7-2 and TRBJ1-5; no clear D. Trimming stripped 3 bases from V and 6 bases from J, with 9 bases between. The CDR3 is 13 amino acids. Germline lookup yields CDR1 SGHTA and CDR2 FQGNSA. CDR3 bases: TGTGCCAGCAGCTTCACAGAACCTCAGCCCCAGCATTTT. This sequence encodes CASSFTEPQPQHF.

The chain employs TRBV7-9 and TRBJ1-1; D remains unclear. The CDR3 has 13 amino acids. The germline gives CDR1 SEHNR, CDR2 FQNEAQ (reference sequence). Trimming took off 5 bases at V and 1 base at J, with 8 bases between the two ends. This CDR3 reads CASSGTSNTEAFF. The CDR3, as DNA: TGTGCCAGCAGCGGTACATCGAACACTGAAGCTTTCTTT.

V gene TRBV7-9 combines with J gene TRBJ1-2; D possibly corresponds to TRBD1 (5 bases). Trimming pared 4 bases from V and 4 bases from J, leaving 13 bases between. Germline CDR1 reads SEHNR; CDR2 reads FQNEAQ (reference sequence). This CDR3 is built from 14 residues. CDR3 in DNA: TGTGCCAGCAGCTGGTCCGGGGACTCCTATGGCTACACCTTC. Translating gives CASSWSGDSYGYTF.

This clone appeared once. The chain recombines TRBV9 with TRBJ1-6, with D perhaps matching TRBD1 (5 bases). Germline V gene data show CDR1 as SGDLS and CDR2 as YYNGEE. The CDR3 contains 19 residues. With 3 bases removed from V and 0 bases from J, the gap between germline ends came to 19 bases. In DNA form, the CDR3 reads TGTGCCAGCAGCGGGTGGCAGGGATCACCCAGCTCCTATAATTCACCCCTCCACTTT. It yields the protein CASSGWQGSPSSYNSPLHF.

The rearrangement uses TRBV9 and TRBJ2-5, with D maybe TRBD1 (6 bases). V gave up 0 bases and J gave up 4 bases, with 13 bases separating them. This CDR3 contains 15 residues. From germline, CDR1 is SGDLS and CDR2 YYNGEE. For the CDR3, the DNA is TGTGCCAGCAGCGTAGACCTCAGGGGTGGAGAGACCCAGTACTTC. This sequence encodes CASSVDLRGGETQYF.

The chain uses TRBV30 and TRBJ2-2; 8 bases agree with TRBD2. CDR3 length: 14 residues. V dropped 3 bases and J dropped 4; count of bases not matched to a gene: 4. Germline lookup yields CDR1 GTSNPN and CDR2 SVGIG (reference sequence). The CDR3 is CAWRVTSVTGELFF. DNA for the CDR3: TGTGCCTGGAGGGTGACTAGCGTCACCGGGGAGCTGTTTTTT.

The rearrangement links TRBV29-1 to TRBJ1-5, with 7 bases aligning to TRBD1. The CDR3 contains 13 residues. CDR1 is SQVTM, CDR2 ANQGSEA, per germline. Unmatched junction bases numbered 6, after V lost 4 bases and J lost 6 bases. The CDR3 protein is CSVGDRETQPQHF. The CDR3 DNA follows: TGCAGCGTTGGAGACAGGGAAACTCAGCCCCAGCATTTT.

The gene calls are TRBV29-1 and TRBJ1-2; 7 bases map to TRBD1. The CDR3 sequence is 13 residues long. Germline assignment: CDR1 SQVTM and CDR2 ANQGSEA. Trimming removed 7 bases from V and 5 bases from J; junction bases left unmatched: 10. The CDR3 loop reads CSAGLGTDYGYTF. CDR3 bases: TGCAGCGCGGGACTCGGGACAGATTATGGCTACACCTTC.

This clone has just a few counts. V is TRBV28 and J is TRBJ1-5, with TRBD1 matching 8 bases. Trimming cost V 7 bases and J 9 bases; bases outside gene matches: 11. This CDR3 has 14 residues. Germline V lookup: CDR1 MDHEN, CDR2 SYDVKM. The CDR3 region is CASTQGAPGRPQHF. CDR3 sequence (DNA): TGTGCCAGCACCCAGGGGGCTCCCGGCAGGCCCCAGCATTTT. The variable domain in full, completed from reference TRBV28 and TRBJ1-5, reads DVKVTQSSRYLVKRTGEKVFLECVQDMDHENMFWYRQDPGLGLRLIYFSYDVKMKEKGDIPEGYSVSREKKERFSLILESASTNQTSMYLCASTQGAPGRPQHFGDGTRLSIL.

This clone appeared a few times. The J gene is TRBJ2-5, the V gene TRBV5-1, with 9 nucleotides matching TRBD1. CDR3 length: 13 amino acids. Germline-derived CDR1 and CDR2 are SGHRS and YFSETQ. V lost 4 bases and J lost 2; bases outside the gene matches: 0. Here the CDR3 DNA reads TGCGCCAGCAGCGGGACAGGGCAAGAGACCCAGTACTTC. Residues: CASSGTGQETQYF.

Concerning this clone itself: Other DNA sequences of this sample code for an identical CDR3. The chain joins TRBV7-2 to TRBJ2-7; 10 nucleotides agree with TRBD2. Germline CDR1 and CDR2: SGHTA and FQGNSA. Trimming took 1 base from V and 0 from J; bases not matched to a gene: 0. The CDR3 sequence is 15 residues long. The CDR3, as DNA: TGTGCCAGCAGCTTAGGGACTAGCGGCTCCTACGAGCAGTACTTC. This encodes CASSLGTSGSYEQYF.